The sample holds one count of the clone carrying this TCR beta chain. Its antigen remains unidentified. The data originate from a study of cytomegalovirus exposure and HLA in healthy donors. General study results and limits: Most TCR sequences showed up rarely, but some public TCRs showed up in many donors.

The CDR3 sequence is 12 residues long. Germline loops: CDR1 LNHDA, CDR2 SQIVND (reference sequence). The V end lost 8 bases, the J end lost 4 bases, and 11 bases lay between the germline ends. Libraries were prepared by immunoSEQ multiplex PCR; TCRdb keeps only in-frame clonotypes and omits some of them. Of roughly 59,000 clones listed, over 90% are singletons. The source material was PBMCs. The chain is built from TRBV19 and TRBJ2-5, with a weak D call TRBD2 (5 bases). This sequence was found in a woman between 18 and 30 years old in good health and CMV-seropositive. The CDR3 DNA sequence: TGTGCCAGTGAGGGCCGGGGAGAGACCCAGTACTTC. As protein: CASEGRGETQYF.